These 8 T cell receptor beta chains were sequenced from one sample in a study of blood T cell repertoires in COVID-19. Sequenced by immunoSEQ multiplex PCR; TCRdb stores in-frame clones only, minus some. The data contain 21,000 or so clones, approximately 84% of them seen just once; the ten biggest clones take up roughly 3.5%. Sequencing used peripheral blood. Receptor source: a man aged 45-65 years with active COVID-19.

The chain recombines TRBV6-5 with TRBJ1-1, with 8 bases aligning to TRBD1. Germline CDR1 and CDR2: MNHEY and SVGAGI. The CDR3 is 14 residues long. The V gene end was trimmed by 6 bases and the J gene end by 1 base; junction bases not matched to a gene: 4. Here the CDR3 DNA reads TGTGCCAGCAGGAGGGACAGGACGAACACTGAAGCTTTCTTT. It codes for CASRRDRTNTEAFF.

This rearrangement joins TRBV12-5 to TRBJ1-2; no firm D call. Germline V CDR1 and CDR2: LGHNT, FRNRAP. Trimming removed 8 bases from V and 4 bases from J, with 11 bases in between. The CDR3 totals 12 residues. CDR3 nucleotide sequence: TGTGCTAGTCACGGAGTAAGCTATGGCTACACCTTC. This translates into CASHGVSYGYTF.

The rearrangement uses TRBV6-4 and TRBJ1-1, with TRBD1 as a possible D gene (6 bases). V was clipped by 6 bases and J by 1 base, with 12 bases between them. CDR1 is MRHNA and CDR2 is SNTAGT in the germline V gene. This CDR3 contains 14 residues. The chain's CDR3 is CASRERTANTEAFF. For the CDR3, the DNA is TGTGCCAGCAGGGAAAGGACAGCGAACACTGAAGCTTTCTTT.

The rearrangement joins TRBV5-1 to TRBJ1-1, with a weak D call TRBD1 (5 bases). There are 16 residues in the CDR3. Deletions cut 4 bases from V and 4 bases from J, with 20 bases between. In germline, CDR1 is SGHRS, CDR2 YFSETQ. The CDR3 DNA reads as TGCGCCAGCAGCCCTGTCTCCCTCCAGGGCGGCACTGAAGCTTTCTTT. As protein: CASSPVSLQGGTEAFF. The whole variable domain, filled in from reference TRBV5-1 and TRBJ1-1, reads KAGVTQTPRYLIKTRGQQVTLSCSPISGHRSVSWYQQTPGQGLQFLFEYFSETQRNKGNFPGRFSGRQFSNSRSEMNVSTLELGDSALYLCASSPVSLQGGTEAFFGQGTRLTVV.

The DNA of the CDR3 is TGTGCCAGCAGCAACCCGGGAGAGGGACTAGCGGGGTACACCGGGGAGCTGTTTTTT. Protein product: CASSNPGEGLAGYTGELFF. V gene TRBV7-3 combines with J gene TRBJ2-2, with 13 bases fitting TRBD2. This CDR3 is 19 amino acids long. The germline V gene has CDR1 SGHTA and CDR2 FQGTGA. V was clipped by 5 bases and J by 3 bases; unmatched bases: 12.

The chain links TRBV18 to TRBJ1-4; TRBD1 aligns across 7 bases. With V trimmed by 5 bases and J by 6 bases, 9 bases remained unmatched. This CDR3 region has 15 residues. Germline lookup yields CDR1 KGHSH and CDR2 LQKENI. CDR3 sequence reads: CASSFDRALDEKLFF. The CDR3 nucleotides are TGTGCCAGCTCATTCGACAGGGCGTTGGATGAAAAACTGTTTTTT.

This chain joins TRBV13 and TRBJ1-5; 11 bases agree with TRBD1. Germline V gene lookup returns CDR1 PRHDT and CDR2 FYEKMQ (reference sequence). CDR3 length equals 18 residues. V was pared by 2 bases and J by 3 bases, with 9 bases of the junction left unmatched. The CDR3 region is CASSLRDRGFFINQPQHF. Here the CDR3 DNA reads TGTGCCAGCAGCTTAAGGGACAGGGGGTTTTTTATCAATCAGCCCCAGCATTTT.

This clone appeared a single time. This chain connects TRBV5-8 to TRBJ1-2, with TRBD1 matching 8 bases. CDR1 is SGHTS and CDR2 is YDEGEE in the germline V gene. This CDR3 region has 14 residues. The J segment lost 4 bases and the V segment lost 4 bases, leaving 6 bases of the junction unmatched. The CDR3 protein is CASSRGQEGYGYTF. For the CDR3, the DNA is TGTGCCAGCAGCAGGGGACAGGAGGGCTATGGCTACACCTTC.